Listed below are T cell receptor beta chains from one sample, sequenced in a study of cytomegalovirus exposure and HLA in healthy donors. Measured with immunoSEQ multiplex PCR; TCRdb has only the in-frame clones, and not every one. The sample carries some 91,000 clones, about 89% recorded once. The sequencing input was PBMCs. All receptors come from a man aged 25-40 years in good health and CMV-seropositive. Each CDR3 is given with its conserved first and last residue. The D gene is left open where the match is weak. Clone sizes are given selectively: once, few, many, or a class where the clone is expanded.

>NA|TRBV28|NA|TRBJ1-1
CASSLRGFTEAFF
TGTGCCAGCAGCCTCCGGGGTTTTACTGAAGCTTTCTTT
>NA|TRBV5-6|NA|TRBJ2-5
CASSLLAQETQYF
TGTGCCAGCAGCTTGCTGGCCCAAGAGACCCAGTACTTC
>NA|TRBV21-1|NA|TRBJ2-1
CASSKEWTGSYNEQFF
TGTGCCAGCAGCAAAGAGTGGACAGGCTCCTACAATGAGCAGTTCTTC
>NA|TRBV9|NA|TRBJ1-1
CASSVASFTEAFF
TGTGCCAGCAGCGTAGCGTCGTTCACTGAAGCTTTCTTT
>NA|TRBV28|NA|TRBJ1-2
CASSLNYGYTF
TGTGCCAGCAGTCTTAACTATGGCTACACCTTC
>NA|TRBV9|NA|TRBJ1-1
CASTSLPGGAQIRSEAFF
TGTGCCAGCACCTCCTTGCCCGGGGGTGCCCAGATTCGCTCTGAAGCTTTCTTT
>NA|TRBV7-9|TRBD1|TRBJ2-6
CASSFRTGLSGANVLTF
TGTGCCAGCAGCTTCCGGACAGGGCTCTCTGGGGCCAACGTCCTGACTTTC
>NA|TRBV10-3|NA|TRBJ1-1
CAISTGSEAFF
TGTGCCATCAGTACAGGTAGCGAAGCTTTCTTT
>once|TRBV6-1|NA|TRBJ1-5
CASSEAGGYSNQPQHF
TGTGCCAGCAGTGAGGCAGGAGGATATAGCAATCAGCCCCAGCATTTT
>NA|TRBV5-6|NA|TRBJ2-7
CASSSSGGGQQSYEQYF
TGTGCCAGCAGCTCGTCGGGGGGGGGACAGCAATCCTACGAGCAGTACTTC
>NA|TRBV4-1|NA|TRBJ2-2
CASSQGPGGELFF
TGCGCCAGCAGCCAAGGCCCCGGCGGGGAGCTGTTTTTT
>NA|TRBV10-2|NA|TRBJ2-7
CASSPSYEQYF
TGCGCCAGCAGTCCGTCCTACGAGCAGTACTTC
>NA|TRBV2|TRBD2|TRBJ2-7
CASSAGTRLYEQYF
TGTGCCAGCAGTGCCGGGACTAGACTCTACGAGCAGTACTTC
>NA|TRBV6-1|NA|TRBJ2-1
CASSESQVNEQFF
TGTGCCAGCAGTGAATCCCAGGTCAATGAGCAGTTCTTC
>once|TRBV19|TRBD1|TRBJ2-2
CASRTDRGYTGELFF
TGTGCCAGTAGAACCGACAGGGGATACACCGGGGAGCTGTTTTTT
>NA|TRBV18|NA|TRBJ1-2
CASSPSAWGRANYGYTF
TGTGCCAGCTCACCATCGGCTTGGGGGAGGGCTAACTATGGCTACACCTTC
>NA|TRBV5-1|NA|TRBJ1-4
CASSLGQVSEKLFF
TGCGCCAGCAGCTTGGGTCAGGTCTCTGAAAAACTGTTTTTT
>NA|TRBV5-1|NA|TRBJ1-1
CASSRSSGGTEAFF
TGCGCCAGCAGCCGATCTTCGGGGGGTACTGAAGCTTTCTTT
>NA|TRBV6-1|NA|TRBJ1-1
CASSERGLNTEAFF
TGTGCCAGCAGCGAACGGGGTCTAAACACTGAAGCTTTCTTT
>NA|TRBV29-1|TRBD1|TRBJ2-2
CSVFDRGLAGELFF
TGCAGCGTTTTCGACAGGGGATTAGCCGGGGAGCTGTTTTTT
>NA|TRBV18|NA|TRBJ1-1
CASSPPVATENTEAFF
TGTGCCAGCTCACCACCGGTGGCGACAGAGAACACTGAAGCTTTCTTT
>NA|TRBV10-3|NA|TRBJ1-1
CAINHPGNTEAFF
TGTGCCATCAACCACCCGGGGAACACTGAAGCTTTCTTT
>NA|TRBV2|NA|TRBJ2-7
CASSADRNEQYF
TGTGCCAGCAGTGCGGACAGAAACGAGCAGTACTTC
>NA|TRBV15|NA|TRBJ1-5
CATSRVHSNQPQHF
TGTGCCACCAGCAGAGTTCATAGCAATCAGCCCCAGCATTTT
>NA|TRBV9|NA|TRBJ2-3
CASSVEDGVDTQYF
TGTGCCAGCAGCGTAGAGGACGGGGTAGATACGCAGTATTTT
>NA|TRBV30|NA|TRBJ2-1
CAWSVGGEQFF
TGTGCCTGGAGTGTTGGCGGGGAGCAGTTCTTC
>NA|TRBV11-2|TRBD1|TRBJ2-3
CASRLRAGGLDTQYF
TGTGCCAGCAGGCTACGGGCAGGGGGTTTGGATACGCAGTATTTT
>NA|TRBV19|NA|TRBJ2-6
CASSTLLALGASGANVLTF
TGTGCCAGTAGTACCCTTCTCGCGTTGGGGGCCTCTGGGGCCAACGTCCTGACTTTC
>NA|TRBV27|TRBD2|TRBJ2-1
CASSFLTPGLAWGEQFF
TGTGCCAGCAGTTTTCTGACTCCTGGACTAGCGTGGGGTGAGCAGTTCTTC
>NA|TRBV28|NA|TRBJ1-2
CASRELTGLGYTF
TGTGCCAGCAGAGAATTGACAGGACTCGGCTACACCTTC
>NA|TRBV7-9|NA|TRBJ1-2
CASSSDWAYGYTF
TGTGCCAGCAGCTCGGACTGGGCCTATGGCTACACCTTC
>NA|TRBV5-1|TRBD2|TRBJ2-1
CASSSKTSGSYNEQFF
TGCGCCAGCAGCTCAAAGACTAGCGGCTCCTACAATGAGCAGTTCTTC
>NA|TRBV5-1|NA|TRBJ1-3
CASSLAVDSGNTIYF
TGCGCCAGCAGCTTGGCCGTTGACAGTGGAAACACCATATATTTT
>NA|TRBV9|NA|TRBJ2-3
CASSVADTQYF
TGTGCCAGCAGCGTAGCTGATACGCAGTATTTT
>NA|TRBV11-2|NA|TRBJ1-5
CASSLTDDQPQHF
TGTGCCAGCAGCTTAACTGATGATCAGCCCCAGCATTTT
>NA|TRBV28|NA|TRBJ1-2
CASTLTNIYYGYTF
TGTGCCAGCACCCTTACGAACATCTACTATGGCTACACCTTC
>NA|TRBV10-3|TRBD1|TRBJ1-2
CAISESDRGHYGYTF
TGTGCCATCAGTGAGTCTGACAGGGGACACTATGGCTACACCTTC
>NA|TRBV9|NA|TRBJ1-2
CASSAGRQANYGYTF
TGTGCCAGCAGCGCAGGTAGACAGGCCAACTATGGCTACACCTTC
>NA|TRBV2|TRBD1|TRBJ2-7
CASSRDRDYEQYF
TGTGCCAGCAGCAGGGACAGGGACTACGAGCAGTACTTC
>NA|TRBV6-4|NA|TRBJ2-3
CASSASVSSADTQYF
TGTGCCAGCAGTGCTAGCGTTTCTTCGGCAGATACGCAGTATTTT
>once|TRBV28|NA|TRBJ2-7
CASSSRVGEQYF
TGTGCCAGCAGTTCCAGGGTCGGAGAGCAGTACTTC
>few|TRBV4-1|TRBD2|TRBJ2-1
CASSQDAGVGYEQFF
TGCGCCAGCAGCCAAGATGCGGGAGTGGGCTATGAGCAGTTCTTC
>NA|TRBV10-3|NA|TRBJ1-5
CAISETKMGHQPQHF
TGTGCCATCAGTGAGACGAAAATGGGGCACCAGCCCCAGCATTTT